This T cell receptor beta chain was recorded in a study of blood T cell repertoires in COVID-19. Study as a whole: Both acute and convalescent COVID-19 samples were obtained from the United States, Italy and Spain. PBMCs, B-cell-depleted T cells, or T cells provided the cDNA or gDNA that made up the material.

The CDR3 covers 15 residues. Trimming took off 3 bases at V and 2 bases at J, with 14 bases between the two ends. CDR1 is SGHAT, CDR2 FQNNGV, per germline. Per the original data handling: Reference gene primer amplification in the assay estimated nucleated cell counts. The assay was immunoSEQ multiplex PCR, and TCRdb's table has in-frame clones only and misses some. That table supplies the V and J calls and clone size; D and trimming were determined from the DNA. The table includes tens of thousands of clones, approximately 86% detected once. The J gene is TRBJ2-7, the V gene TRBV11-2, with a possible D match to TRBD2 (6 bases). This clonotype originated in a man aged 65 to 79 with acute or convalescent COVID-19. Sequenced input: peripheral blood. This CDR3 reads CASSFRGTSPYEQYF. Written as DNA, the CDR3 is TGTGCCAGCAGCTTCCGAGGGACTTCCCCCTACGAGCAGTACTTC.